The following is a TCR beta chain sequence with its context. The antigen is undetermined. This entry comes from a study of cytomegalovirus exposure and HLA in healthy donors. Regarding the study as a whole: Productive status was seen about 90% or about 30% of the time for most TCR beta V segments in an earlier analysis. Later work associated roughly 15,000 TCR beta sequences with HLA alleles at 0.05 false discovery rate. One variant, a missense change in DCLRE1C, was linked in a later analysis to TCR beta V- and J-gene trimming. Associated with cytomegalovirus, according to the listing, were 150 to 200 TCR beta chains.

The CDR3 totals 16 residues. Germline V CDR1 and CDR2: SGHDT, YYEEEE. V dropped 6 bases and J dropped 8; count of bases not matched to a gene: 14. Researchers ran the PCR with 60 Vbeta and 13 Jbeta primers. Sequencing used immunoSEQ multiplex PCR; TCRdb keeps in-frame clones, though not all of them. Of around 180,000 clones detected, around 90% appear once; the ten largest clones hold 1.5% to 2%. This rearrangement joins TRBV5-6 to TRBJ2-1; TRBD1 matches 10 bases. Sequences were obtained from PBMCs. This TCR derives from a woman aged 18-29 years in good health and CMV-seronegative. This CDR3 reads CASTPPRDRGTDEQFF. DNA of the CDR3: TGTGCCAGCACCCCGCCCCGGGACAGGGGTACGGATGAGCAGTTCTTC.